This T cell receptor (beta chain) was found in a study of blood T cell repertoires in COVID-19. The CDR3 has 17 amino acids. CDR1 is KGHDR, CDR2 SFDVKD, per germline. Trimming cost V 8 bases and J 2 bases; bases outside gene matches: 9. Sequencing was performed with immunoSEQ multiplex PCR; in TCRdb, only in-frame clones are kept and a portion is missing. The sample holds a few hundred thousand clones, 85% to 90% seen once. The specimen was peripheral blood. The chain combines TRBV24-1 with TRBJ2-1; 12 bases fit TRBD2. This clonotype originated in a man aged 55 to 70 who had recovered from COVID-19. CDR3 residues: CATMSSGGAGTYNEQFF. CDR3 in DNA: TGTGCCACCATGTCTAGCGGGGGGGCCGGTACCTACAATGAGCAGTTCTTC.